These 21 T cell receptor beta chains share one sample of origin, sequenced in a study of shared clonotypes between healthy human individuals. Data came from immunoSEQ multiplex PCR; TCRdb stores just in-frame clones and leaves some out. The repertoire holds more than 450,000 clones, about four fifths seen once, with 10% to 15% in the top ten. The sample consisted of PBMCs. These receptors all come from a woman in her forties in good health. Some clones in this sample may be carry-over from other donors' samples.

This clone was detected only a few times. This chain joins TRBV18 and TRBJ2-2; the D call may be TRBD1 or TRBD2 (6 bases each). The V gene's germline CDR1 is KGHSH and CDR2 LQKENI. The CDR3 runs to 15 residues. The V end lost 4 bases, the J end lost 2 bases, and 11 bases lay between the germline ends. The CDR3 bases are TGTGCCAGCTCACTTCTCGGGGGCAACACCGGGGAGCTGTTTTTT. Encoded protein: CASSLLGGNTGELFF.

V usage is TRBV5-1 and J usage is TRBJ2-5; TRBD1 matches at 8 bases. This CDR3 has 15 amino acids. V shed 3 bases and J 5 bases; nucleotides not matched to a gene: 9. CDR1 is SGHRS and CDR2 is YFSETQ in the germline V gene. Written as DNA, the CDR3 is TGCGCCAGCAGCTCGGAGGGACAGGCGACGGAGACCCAGTACTTC. Translated, it gives CASSSEGQATETQYF.

V usage is TRBV28 and J usage is TRBJ2-3; 11 bases are a match to TRBD2. This CDR3 has 15 residues. With V trimmed by 10 bases and J by 3 bases, 9 bases remained unmatched. Germline V gene sequence: CDR1 MDHEN, CDR2 SYDVKM. The CDR3 DNA follows: TGTGCCACGGTGGTAGGGACTAGCGGTACAGATACGCAGTATTTT. Residues: CATVVGTSGTDTQYF.

V and J are TRBV27 and TRBJ2-5; 8 nucleotides agree with TRBD1. This CDR3 is built from 14 residues. Germline loops: CDR1 MNHEY, CDR2 SMNVEV (reference sequence). Losses at the gene ends were 5 bases for V and 3 bases for J; bases not matched to a gene: 5. CDR3 in amino acids: CASSPDREKETQYF. Here the CDR3 DNA reads TGTGCCAGCAGTCCGGACAGGGAAAAAGAGACCCAGTACTTC.

The rearrangement links TRBV2 to TRBJ2-2; 9 bases match TRBD2. The CDR3 runs 15 residues. J was trimmed by 5 bases and V by 6 bases; bases with no gene match: 7. Germline-derived CDR1 and CDR2 are SNHLY and FYNNEI. CDR3 coding DNA: TGTGCCAGCAGAGCGATAGCGGGGGTTACCGGGGAGCTGTTTTTT. It specifies CASRAIAGVTGELFF. The whole variable domain, remainder taken from reference TRBV2 and TRBJ2-2, is EPEVTQTPSHQVTQMGQEVILRCVPISNHLYFYWYRQILGQKVEFLVSFYNNEISEKSEIFDDQFSVERPDGSNFTLKIRSTKLEDSAMYFCASRAIAGVTGELFFGEGSRLTVL.

V is TRBV29-1 and J is TRBJ2-7, with a weak D call TRBD1 (7 bases). V was shortened by 7 bases and J by 1 base, with 23 bases between the two germline ends. CDR3 size: 16 residues. CDR1 is SQVTM and CDR2 is ANQGSEA in the germline V gene. The CDR3 DNA is TGCAGCGCTATCTCCCCCTGGGGGGACAGATCCTACGAGCAGTACTTC. It is translated as CSAISPWGDRSYEQYF.

This sequence joins TRBV27 and TRBJ2-2; D remains unclear. The CDR3 totals 12 residues. Germline loops: CDR1 MNHEY, CDR2 SMNVEV (reference sequence). V lost 5 bases and J 4 bases, leaving 5 bases between the germline ends. Written as DNA, the CDR3 is TGTGCCAGCAGTCCCCTCACCGGGGAGCTGTTTTTT. Translating it yields CASSPLTGELFF.

V gene TRBV4-1 combines with J gene TRBJ2-5; D is uncertain. The J call may be in error: the DNA end matches TRBJ2-7 better. Germline CDR1 MGHRA, CDR2 YSYEKL. The CDR3 spans 13 residues. The CDR3 DNA sequence: TGCGCCAGCAGCCAAGTAGGTGGCTACGAGCAGTACTTC. Encoded protein: CASSQVGGYEQYF.

The chain employs TRBV28 and TRBJ2-7; D is ambiguous. This CDR3 comprises 14 residues. V lost 3 bases, J lost 1 base, and 10 bases lay in between. The germline CDR1 and CDR2 sequences are MDHEN and SYDVKM. The CDR3 sequence is CASSLVGKSYEQYF. CDR3 sequence (DNA): TGTGCCAGCAGTTTGGTAGGGAAATCCTACGAGCAGTACTTC.

The chain carries TRBV2 and TRBJ2-1; TRBD1 might be the D (7 bases). The CDR3 has 11 amino acids. Looked up from germline, CDR1 is SNHLY and CDR2 is FYNNEI. V was cut by 5 bases and J by 12 bases, with 11 bases left in between. CDR3 coding DNA: TGTGCCAGCAGTCCCCAGGGGGGGCAGTTCTTC. Translation: CASSPQGGQFF.

This chain links TRBV28 with TRBJ2-1; no reliable D call. Trimming left V 11 bases short and J 7 bases short, with 12 bases between. Germline-derived CDR1 and CDR2 are MDHEN and SYDVKM. The length of the CDR3 is 11 residues. The CDR3 reads CAVTFSNEQFF. CDR3 nucleotides: TGTGCCGTCACCTTCTCTAATGAGCAGTTCTTC.

The rearrangement uses TRBV7-2 and TRBJ2-5; 8 positions match TRBD1. The CDR3 contains 13 residues. Germline trimming cut 5 bases from V and 7 bases from J; bases unmatched to any gene: 6. Per the germline V gene, CDR1 is SGHTA and CDR2 is FQGNSA. Here the CDR3 reads CASSPRTGPTQYF. CDR3 DNA sequence: TGTGCCAGCAGCCCGAGGACAGGGCCGACCCAGTACTTC.

The chain is built from TRBV7-9 and TRBJ2-5, with D possibly called TRBD1 or TRBD2 (6 bases each). Trimming removed 5 bases at V and 3 bases at J, with 22 bases between. The CDR3 covers 17 residues. Germline values: CDR1 SEHNR, CDR2 FQNEAQ (reference sequence). This CDR3 is CASSQRTIGGGKETQYF. In DNA, the CDR3 is TGTGCCAGCAGCCAGAGGACGATAGGGGGAGGAAAAGAGACCCAGTACTTC.

This clone showed up just a few times. The DNA for the CDR3 is TGTGCCAGCAGTTTATCTTCAGGGACACTCTTCAATCAGCCCCAGCATTTT. Protein product: CASSLSSGTLFNQPQHF. V gene TRBV27 combines with J gene TRBJ1-5; D is perhaps TRBD1 (6 bases). CDR3 length equals 17 residues. Trimming cost V 0 bases and J 3 bases, with 15 bases left between them. Germline assignment: CDR1 MNHEY and CDR2 SMNVEV (reference sequence).

The rearrangement links TRBV5-3 to TRBJ2-2; D may be TRBD1 or TRBD2 (5 bases each). TRBV5-3 is an ORF for which the function is uncertain. Between the trimmed V and J ends, which lost 5 bases and 0 bases, there was a span of 20 bases. The CDR3 is made up of 18 amino acids. CDR3 nucleotides: TGTGCCAGAAGTCCTAGGGACCCTCGAGGTTCGAACACCGGGGAGCTGTTTTTT. Translated, it gives CARSPRDPRGSNTGELFF.

This chain links TRBV9 with TRBJ1-4; 8 bases are shared with TRBD1. Unmatched junction bases numbered 8, after V lost 5 bases and J lost 5 bases. Germline assignment: CDR1 SGDLS and CDR2 YYNGEE. This CDR3 has 15 residues. CDR3 protein: CASSHGGQGNEKLFF. The DNA for the CDR3 is TGTGCCAGCAGTCACGGCGGACAGGGAAATGAAAAACTGTTTTTT.

V is TRBV9 and J is TRBJ2-3, with TRBD1 as a possible D gene (6 bases). The V gene's germline CDR1 is SGDLS and CDR2 YYNGEE. CDR3 length: 15 amino acids. Trimming took 0 bases from V and 4 from J, leaving 12 bases between them. The CDR3 region is CASSVGSGVADTQYF. The CDR3 coding sequence is TGTGCCAGCAGCGTAGGCTCAGGGGTAGCAGATACGCAGTATTTT.

The chain couples TRBV29-1 to TRBJ1-2, with D possibly matching TRBD1 (5 bases). CDR3 length: 11 amino acids. The V and J ends lost 7 bases and 2 bases respectively, with 8 bases between them. The germline V gene has CDR1 SQVTM and CDR2 ANQGSEA. CDR3 nucleotide sequence: TGCAGCGCCGCAGGGAACTATGGCTACACCTTC. It yields the protein CSAAGNYGYTF.

This clone was detected only a few times. The chain links TRBV19 to TRBJ2-7, with D hard to call. Germline values: CDR1 LNHDA, CDR2 SQIVND (reference sequence). V dropped 3 bases and J dropped 3 bases, with 15 bases sitting between them. The CDR3 contains 15 residues. The CDR3 DNA reads TGTGCCAGTAGTATTGGTGGGAATCAAAACTACGAGCAGTACTTC. It encodes CASSIGGNQNYEQYF.

The gene calls are TRBV7-3 and TRBJ2-1, with 10 bases aligning to TRBD2. This CDR3 is 16 amino acids long. Per germline, CDR1 SGHTA and CDR2 FQGTGA. With V trimmed by 5 bases and J by 0 bases, 4 bases remained unmatched. CDR3 DNA: TGTGCCAGCAGCCCTTCTAGCGGGAGCTCCTACAATGAGCAGTTCTTC. It is translated as CASSPSSGSSYNEQFF. The complete variable domain, with remaining parts taken from reference TRBV7-3 and TRBJ2-1, reads GAGVSQTPSNKVTEKGKYVELRCDPISGHTALYWYRQSLGQGPEFLIYFQGTGAADDSGLPNDRFFAVRPEGSVSTLKIQRTERGDSAVYLCASSPSSGSSYNEQFFGPGTRLTVL.

The chain is built from TRBV6-6 and TRBJ2-7; 9 bases line up with TRBD1. The CDR3 spans 15 residues. The V segment lost 6 bases and the J segment 6 bases; nucleotides outside the gene matches: 12. CDR1 and CDR2 from the germline V gene are MNHNY and SVGAGI (reference sequence). CDR3 DNA: TGTGCCAGCAGAAACACAGGGGGCGCCTTCGGCGAGCAGTACTTC. Amino acid sequence: CASRNTGGAFGEQYF.